These 21 T cell receptor beta chains came from one sample sequenced in a study of CD8+ T cells in alopecia areata. Noted treatment: oral pan-JAK inhibitor, 5-10 mg twice daily. In each case, RNA was isolated and then reverse transcribed into cDNA as the sequencing template. Generated by immunoSEQ multiplex PCR, the TCRdb table keeps only in-frame clones and is missing some. The table lists about 160,000 clones, under 70% of them singletons, with roughly 0.91% in the top ten. Sequenced material: CD4+ T cells sorted from blood, taken at week 4, from a patient treated with tofacitinib. The source of these receptors is a human donor with alopecia areata.

This clone was found a few times. Here the CDR3 reads CASSDVGTEAFF. CDR3 bases: TGTGCCAGCAGTGATGTGGGGACTGAAGCTTTCTTT. The chain links TRBV25-1 to TRBJ1-1; no reliable D call. There are 12 residues in the CDR3. Between the trimmed V and J ends, which lost 3 bases and 5 bases, there was a span of 7 bases. From germline, CDR1 is MGHDK and CDR2 SYGVNS.

The rearrangement uses TRBV7-4 and TRBJ1-5; D remains unclear. The CDR3 is made up of 17 amino acids. Germline-derived CDR1 and CDR2 are SGHVT and SQSDAQ. The ends were cut back, 4 bases at V and 0 bases at J, with 16 bases in the middle. Written as DNA, the CDR3 is TGTGCCAGCAGCTCCTTCTTGGGTCAAGGTAGCAATCAGCCCCAGCATTTT. As protein: CASSSFLGQGSNQPQHF.

The V and J genes are TRBV29-1 and TRBJ2-5, with no clear D. Trimming removed 6 bases at V and 6 bases at J, with 14 bases between. CDR1 is SQVTM, CDR2 ANQGSEA, per germline. The CDR3 length is 12 residues. CDR3 in amino acids: CSVRLVSQTQYF. CDR3 coding DNA: TGCAGCGTCCGGTTGGTTTCGCAGACCCAGTACTTC.

The chain joins TRBV6-4 to TRBJ2-1; 10 nucleotides agree with TRBD1. CDR1 and CDR2 from the germline V gene are MRHNA and SNTAGT. The CDR3 is 15 amino acids. Trimming cost V 5 bases and J 8 bases; bases outside gene matches: 9. The CDR3: CASSLDRGRVDEQFF. For the CDR3, the DNA is TGTGCCAGCAGTTTAGACAGGGGGCGCGTGGATGAGCAGTTCTTC.

V gene TRBV23-1 combines with J gene TRBJ2-1; TRBD1 agrees at 8 bases. TRBV23-1 has ORF status, its function being uncertain. The CDR3 extends over 13 amino acids. Here the CDR3 DNA reads TGCGTCAATCATAGGACAGGGAGCAATGAGCAGTTCTTC. Its translation: CVNHRTGSNEQFF.

The chain uses TRBV30 and TRBJ2-7; D unclear. The CDR3 loop spans 11 amino acids. In germline, CDR1 is GTSNPN, CDR2 SVGIG (reference sequence). Trimming removed 3 bases at V and 0 bases at J, with 3 bases between. The CDR3 here is CAWRHSYEQYF. The CDR3 bases are TGTGCCTGGAGACACTCCTACGAGCAGTACTTC.

The chain has TRBV10-3 and TRBJ1-6, with unresolved D. The CDR3 runs 12 residues. Germline assignment: CDR1 ENHRY and CDR2 SYGVKD. The ends were cut back, 0 bases at V and 10 bases at J, with 4 bases in the middle. CDR3 DNA: TGTGCCATCAGTGAGTCCGAGTCACCCCTCCACTTT. Translating it yields CAISESESPLHF.

The chain is built from TRBV18 and TRBJ1-1; D is unresolved. CDR3 size: 12 residues. Trimming removed 3 bases from V and 2 bases from J, with 4 bases in between. In germline, CDR1 is KGHSH, CDR2 LQKENI. The CDR3 reads CASSPDNTEAFF. In DNA form, the CDR3 reads TGTGCCAGCTCACCGGATAACACTGAAGCTTTCTTT.

The chain is built from TRBV14 and TRBJ1-4; D gene ambiguous. Per germline, CDR1 SGHDN and CDR2 FVKESK. The ends were cut back, 0 bases at V and 3 bases at J, with 14 bases in the middle. The CDR3 consists of 17 residues. CDR3 sequence reads: CASSQDRRMSANEKLFF. CDR3 DNA sequence: TGTGCCAGCAGCCAAGATAGGCGGATGTCGGCTAATGAAAAACTGTTTTTT.

This chain uses TRBV7-2 with TRBJ1-2; D may be TRBD1 (6 bases). CDR1 SGHTA and CDR2 FQGNSA come from the germline V gene. This CDR3 contains 13 residues. V lost 2 bases, J lost 3 bases, and 7 bases lay in between. CDR3 nucleotide sequence: TGTGCCAGCAGCTTAAGGGGGGACTATGGCTACACCTTC. As protein: CASSLRGDYGYTF.

This chain joins TRBV30 and TRBJ2-7; unclear D gene. The V and J ends lost 0 bases and 4 bases respectively, with 10 bases between them. Germline V CDR1 and CDR2: GTSNPN, SVGIG (reference sequence). The CDR3 has 13 residues. CDR3 DNA: TGTGCCTGGAGTGTTGAGGTGTGGTACGAGCAGTACTTC. Translating it yields CAWSVEVWYEQYF.

A remark on this clone: Other DNA sequences of this sample code for an identical CDR3. The chain joins TRBV20-1 to TRBJ2-7; D is undetermined. The V and J ends lost 3 bases and 4 bases respectively, with 7 bases between them. Germline CDR1 and CDR2: DFQATT and SNEGSKA (reference sequence). This CDR3 spans 11 amino acids. The CDR3 DNA sequence: TGCAGTGCTAGGGGTGGATACGAGCAGTACTTC. As protein: CSARGGYEQYF.

V is TRBV27 and J is TRBJ2-5; D not certain. Germline V gives CDR1 MNHEY, CDR2 SMNVEV (reference sequence). Trimming left V 7 bases short and J 6 bases short, with 15 bases between. This CDR3 region has 13 residues. This CDR3 is CASILRWLKTQYF. Here the CDR3 DNA reads TGTGCCAGCATCCTAAGGTGGTTAAAGACCCAGTACTTC.

The chain combines TRBV25-1 with TRBJ2-1, with D possibly being TRBD1 (5 bases). Trimming pared 1 base from V and 9 bases from J, leaving 7 bases between. Germline loops: CDR1 MGHDK, CDR2 SYGVNS. This CDR3 has 12 residues. CDR3 sequence reads: CASSELGAEQFF. In DNA form, the CDR3 reads TGTGCCAGCAGTGAATTAGGGGCTGAGCAGTTCTTC.

This clone was found a few times. This chain connects TRBV27 to TRBJ1-3, with TRBD1 as a possible D gene (5 bases). Trimming removed 7 bases at V and 0 bases at J, with 13 bases between. Germline CDR1 is MNHEY and CDR2 is SMNVEV (reference sequence). This CDR3 spans 15 amino acids. CDR3 loop: CASMVGGASGNTIYF. CDR3 in DNA: TGTGCCAGCATGGTCGGCGGGGCCTCTGGAAACACCATATATTTT.

The chain links TRBV7-6 to TRBJ2-5; no reliable D call. CDR1 is SGHVS, CDR2 FNYEAQ, per germline. There are 12 residues in the CDR3. The V and J ends lost 0 bases and 5 bases respectively, with 4 bases between them. The CDR3 here is CASSLAWETQYF. CDR3 DNA: TGTGCCAGCAGCTTAGCTTGGGAGACCCAGTACTTC.

The chain recombines TRBV6-5 with TRBJ1-1, with a tentative D call TRBD1 (6 bases). The CDR3 loop spans 11 amino acids. Between the trimmed V and J ends, which lost 5 bases and 11 bases, there was a span of 12 bases. In germline, CDR1 is MNHEY, CDR2 SVGAGI. CDR3: CASSIQGLAFF. The CDR3 nucleotides read TGTGCCAGCAGTATTCAGGGGTTGGCTTTCTTT.

V is TRBV5-4 and J is TRBJ2-2; 11 nucleotides line up with TRBD2. Germline trimming cut 4 bases from V and 4 bases from J; bases unmatched to any gene: 6. The CDR3 totals 16 residues. Germline loops: CDR1 SGHNT, CDR2 YYREEE (reference sequence). The CDR3 DNA sequence: TGTGCCAGCAGCATCGGGACTAGCGGAAGCACCGGGGAGCTGTTTTTT. Protein product: CASSIGTSGSTGELFF.

This chain connects TRBV18 to TRBJ2-2; D gene unclear. With 4 bases removed from V and 6 bases from J, the gap between germline ends came to 9 bases. The CDR3 totals 13 residues. CDR1 is KGHSH and CDR2 is LQKENI in the germline V gene. This CDR3 is CASSHDGAGELFF. CDR3 nucleotide sequence: TGTGCCAGCTCACACGATGGAGCCGGGGAGCTGTTTTTT. The whole variable domain, filled in from reference TRBV18 and TRBJ2-2, reads NAGVMQNPRHLVRRRGQEARLRCSPMKGHSHVYWYRQLPEEGLKFMVYLQKENIIDESGMPKERFSAEFPKEGPSILRIQQVVRGDSAAYFCASSHDGAGELFFGEGSRLTVL.

The CDR3 region has the DNA TGTGCCAGTAGTCCTCTCGGGCAGGGGAGTTCCAAAAACATTCAGTACTTC. This gives the protein CASSPLGQGSSKNIQYF. The rearrangement joins TRBV19 to TRBJ2-4; D perhaps matches TRBD1 (6 bases). The CDR3 spans 17 residues. Trimming took off 5 bases at V and 2 bases at J, with 19 bases between the two ends. The germline V gene has CDR1 LNHDA and CDR2 SQIVND (reference sequence).

The rearrangement joins TRBV30 to TRBJ2-3; TRBD2 matches at 9 bases. This CDR3 region has 14 residues. Germline V lookup: CDR1 GTSNPN, CDR2 SVGIG (reference sequence). CDR3 nucleotide sequence: TGTGCTCTCGCATGGCGGGGGGGAGCAGATACGCAGTATTTT. Protein: CALAWRGGADTQYF.